This T cell receptor beta chain is from a study of blood T cell repertoires in COVID-19. About the study: The United States, Italy and Spain provided the acute and convalescent COVID-19 samples.

Original data processing: Estimation of nucleated cell counts was performed using reference gene primer amplification. TCRdb's copy holds only in-frame clones and misses some; the assay was immunoSEQ multiplex PCR. From that table come the V and J calls and clone size; the DNA was used to work out D and trimming. The sample has 100,000 to 150,000 clones; 65% to 90% are singletons. The CDR3 spans 16 residues. Trimming cost V 5 bases and J 4 bases, with 18 bases left between them. Germline V gives CDR1 SGHTA, CDR2 FQGNSA. The V and J genes are TRBV7-2 and TRBJ1-3; maybe TRBD1 (6 bases). Sequences were obtained from peripheral blood. The receptor was derived from a woman aged 80 or over with acute or convalescent COVID-19. The CDR3 sequence: CASSPSADRSGNTIYF. The CDR3 DNA reads TGTGCCAGCAGCCCCTCGGCCGACAGGTCAGGAAACACCATATATTTT.